These T cell receptor beta chains were read from a single sample in a study of identifying expanded T cells in peripheral blood. The data were produced by immunoSEQ multiplex PCR, yet TCRdb's version contains in-frame clones alone and is incomplete. The sample has more than 95,000 clones, approximately 80% seen once. Specimen: blood. These receptors originate from a person between 18 and 75 years old in good health. Both conserved end residues are part of each CDR3. A D gene is named only where the DNA matches it firmly. Clone size is shown for a subset of rows, as once, few, many or a class of expanded clone.

-	-	TRBV18	TRBJ2-7	CASSPPLAQAYEQYF	TGTGCCAGCTCACCGCCCCTAGCGCAAGCCTACGAGCAGTACTTC
-	-	TRBV6-1	TRBJ2-7	CASSGVGGSSYEQYF	TGTGCCAGCAGCGGCGTCGGAGGAAGCTCCTACGAGCAGTACTTC
TRBD2	-	TRBV9	TRBJ2-7	CASSVGRGGSDWTSYEQYF	TGTGCCAGCAGCGTGGGAAGGGGAGGGTCGGATTGGACCTCCTACGAGCAGTACTTC
-	few	TRBV15	TRBJ1-1	CATSRGAGDEASLAFF	TGTGCCACCAGCAGAGGGGCAGGAGACGAAGCCTCATTGGCTTTCTTT
-	-	TRBV6-5	TRBJ1-1	CASSYNRENTEAFF	TGTGCCAGCAGTTACAACAGGGAGAACACTGAAGCTTTCTTT
-	-	TRBV18	TRBJ2-7	CASSPGVGISSYEQYF	TGTGCCAGCTCACCAGGGGTAGGAATAAGCTCCTACGAGCAGTACTTC
-	-	TRBV5-1	TRBJ1-3	CASSQGGSGNTIYF	TGCGCCAGCAGCCAGGGCGGCTCTGGAAACACCATATATTTT
-	-	TRBV7-9	TRBJ2-3	CASSLDLNSPNTQYF	TGTGCCAGCAGCTTAGATCTCAACAGTCCGAATACGCAGTATTTT
-	-	TRBV7-2	TRBJ2-5	CASSRDRGGVKTQYF	TGTGCCAGCAGCCGAGACAGGGGAGGGGTTAAGACCCAGTACTTC
TRBD1	-	TRBV9	TRBJ1-2	CASSFRQGAYGYTF	TGTGCCAGCAGCTTTCGACAGGGGGCTTATGGCTACACCTTC
-	-	TRBV7-2	TRBJ2-7	CASSSTGGSYEQYF	TGTGCCAGCAGCTCGACAGGCGGGAGCTACGAGCAGTACTTC
-	-	TRBV10-3	TRBJ1-3	CAISETSGNTIYF	TGTGCCATCAGTGAGACATCTGGAAACACCATATATTTT
-	-	TRBV27	TRBJ1-2	CASSLRRVGYGYTF	TGTGCCAGCAGTTTAAGGAGGGTGGGGTATGGCTACACCTTC
-	medium-sized	TRBV7-2	TRBJ1-2	CASSWGGGSNYGYTF	TGTGCCAGCAGCTGGGGGGGCGGGAGTAACTATGGCTACACCTTC
-	-	TRBV5-6	TRBJ2-3	CASSSPGTSTDTQYF	TGTGCCAGCAGCTCCCCCGGGACAAGCACAGATACGCAGTATTTT
-	-	TRBV19	TRBJ1-2	CASSIGGFYGYTF	TGTGCCAGTAGTATAGGGGGCTTTTATGGCTACACCTTC
TRBD1	-	TRBV19	TRBJ1-5	CASTLQGRVEPQHF	TGTGCCAGTACCCTACAGGGGAGAGTTGAGCCCCAGCATTTT
-	-	TRBV7-2	TRBJ2-1	CASSLTPGHSYNEQFF	TGTGCCAGCAGCTTGACCCCGGGACACTCCTACAATGAGCAGTTCTTC
-	-	TRBV6-6	TRBJ2-7	CASSYEGGYEQYF	TGTGCCAGCAGTTACGAGGGCGGCTACGAGCAGTACTTC
TRBD1	few	TRBV5-1	TRBJ1-1	CASSFIPTGEAFF	TGCGCCAGCAGCTTTATACCGACAGGGGAAGCTTTCTTT
-	few	TRBV28	TRBJ1-2	CASSLLRVNYGYTF	TGTGCCAGCAGTTTATTACGGGTTAACTATGGCTACACCTTC
-	-	TRBV11-2	TRBJ1-2	CASSPNGAYGYTF	TGTGCCAGCAGCCCAAACGGGGCTTATGGCTACACCTTC
TRBD2	-	TRBV6-6	TRBJ2-7	CASSYGWGEGAYEQYF	TGTGCCAGCAGTTACGGTTGGGGGGAGGGAGCCTACGAGCAGTACTTC
TRBD1	-	TRBV4-3	TRBJ1-1	CASSQQSTGFTEAFF	TGCGCCAGCAGCCAACAATCGACAGGGTTTACTGAAGCTTTCTTT
-	once	TRBV7-9	TRBJ1-5	CASSMGGSLSNQPQHF	TGTGCCAGCAGCATGGGGGGGTCCCTTAGCAATCAGCCCCAGCATTTT
-	-	TRBV15	TRBJ1-1	CATSRDRGGSTQITLRGTEAFF	TGTGCCACCAGCAGAGATCGTGGGGGATCCACTCAAATAACCTTGAGGGGCACTGAAGCTTTCTTT
-	once	TRBV11-2	TRBJ1-1	CASSLGRANTEAFF	TGTGCCAGCAGCTTAGGGCGTGCGAACACTGAAGCTTTCTTT
TRBD1	-	TRBV27	TRBJ2-1	CASSWGQGAYNEQFF	TGTGCCAGCAGTTGGGGACAGGGGGCCTACAATGAGCAGTTCTTC
TRBD1	-	TRBV6-5	TRBJ1-1	CASSRGTGEAFF	TGTGCCAGCAGTCGGGGGACAGGAGAAGCTTTCTTT
-	-	TRBV7-9	TRBJ1-5	CASSLDNQPQHF	TGTGCCAGCAGCTTAGACAATCAGCCCCAGCATTTT
TRBD1	-	TRBV6-1	TRBJ1-1	CASRTGMNTEAFF	TGTGCCAGCAGGACAGGGATGAACACTGAAGCTTTCTTT
TRBD1	once	TRBV18	TRBJ2-3	CASSLLRGQGDTQYF	TGTGCCAGCTCACTGCTCAGGGGGCAAGGAGATACGCAGTATTTT
TRBD1	-	TRBV6-6	TRBJ1-2	CASSYGDRDYGYTF	TGTGCCAGCAGTTACGGGGACAGGGACTATGGCTACACCTTC
TRBD1	-	TRBV19	TRBJ1-5	CASSPRQGDHQPQHF	TGTGCCAGTAGTCCGAGACAGGGGGATCATCAGCCCCAGCATTTT
-	-	TRBV19	TRBJ2-7	CASSYGTGPGSYEQYF	TGTGCCAGTAGTTACGGGACCGGGCCGGGATCCTACGAGCAGTACTTC
-	few	TRBV4-1	TRBJ1-2	CASSRRVIERGYTF	TGCGCCAGCAGCCGCAGGGTAATAGAGCGTGGCTACACCTTC
TRBD1	-	TRBV5-6	TRBJ1-2	CASSPGTGGEVDGYTF	TGTGCCAGCAGCCCCGGGACAGGGGGCGAGGTAGATGGCTACACCTTC
-	-	TRBV7-9	TRBJ2-7	CASSSPPRTYEQYF	TGTGCCAGCAGCTCCCCCCCGAGGACCTACGAGCAGTACTTC
TRBD1	-	TRBV28	TRBJ1-2	CASSPGQGHGYTF	TGTGCCAGCAGTCCGGGACAGGGCCATGGCTACACCTTC
-	-	TRBV6-1	TRBJ1-6	CASSEQPNSPLHF	TGTGCCAGCAGTGAACAGCCTAATTCACCCCTCCACTTT
TRBD1	-	TRBV27	TRBJ1-2	CASSLGTGGGYTF	TGTGCCAGCAGTCTCGGGACAGGGGGTGGCTACACCTTC
-	-	TRBV28	TRBJ2-7	CASSSRNEQYF	TGTGCCAGCAGTTCCCGGAACGAGCAGTACTTC
TRBD1	-	TRBV6-1	TRBJ2-7	CASSGVGQNLYEQYF	TGTGCCAGCAGCGGTGTGGGACAGAACCTCTACGAGCAGTACTTC
TRBD1	-	TRBV19	TRBJ1-3	CASIDRGRNTIYF	TGTGCCAGTATAGACAGGGGGCGGAACACCATATATTTT
-	once	TRBV10-3	TRBJ2-1	CATQGGTFSYNEQFF	TGTGCCACCCAGGGGGGGACCTTCTCCTACAATGAGCAGTTCTTC
TRBD1	-	TRBV6-1	TRBJ2-7	CASDGQGNEQYF	TGTGCCAGCGACGGACAGGGGAACGAGCAGTACTTC
-	-	TRBV11-2	TRBJ1-1	CASSLVGHSEAFF	TGTGCCAGCAGCTTAGTTGGGCATTCTGAAGCTTTCTTT
-	-	TRBV11-3	TRBJ2-5	CASSLGVGRQETQYF	TGTGCCAGCAGCTTAGGGGTCGGTCGCCAAGAGACCCAGTACTTC
TRBD2	once	TRBV28	TRBJ2-1	CASSLGPGGGSSNEQFF	TGTGCCAGCAGTTTAGGTCCGGGGGGGGGCTCATCCAATGAGCAGTTCTTC
TRBD1	-	TRBV18	TRBJ1-1	CASSRDRAEEAFF	TGTGCCAGCTCACGGGACAGGGCCGAAGAAGCTTTCTTT
-	few	TRBV18	TRBJ2-4	CASSPGVGNGNIQYF	TGTGCCAGCTCACCAGGGGTGGGAAATGGAAACATTCAGTACTTC
-	-	TRBV9	TRBJ1-2	CASSAREGNYGYTF	TGTGCCAGCAGCGCCCGGGAGGGGAACTATGGCTACACCTTC
TRBD1	-	TRBV27	TRBJ2-7	CASSPDRARDEQYF	TGTGCCAGCAGCCCCGACAGGGCACGGGACGAGCAGTACTTC
-	few	TRBV6-1	TRBJ1-6	CASIGVSSYNSPLHF	TGTGCCAGCATCGGCGTAAGCTCCTATAATTCACCCCTCCACTTT
-	-	TRBV6-1	TRBJ2-7	CASSEQGSYEQYF	TGTGCCAGCAGTGAACAGGGTAGCTACGAGCAGTACTTC
-	-	TRBV5-1	TRBJ2-5	CASSLSARSQETQYF	TGCGCCAGCAGCTTATCAGCCCGGTCCCAAGAGACCCAGTACTTC
-	-	TRBV11-2	TRBJ2-7	CASSQTARDFRYEQYF	TGTGCCAGCAGCCAAACGGCCCGGGACTTCAGGTACGAGCAGTACTTC
-	-	TRBV5-6	TRBJ1-2	CASSPYSQGLNYGYTF	TGTGCCAGCAGCCCGTACTCACAGGGACTTAACTATGGCTACACCTTC